These T cell receptor beta chains were read from a single sample in a study of T cell responses to AZD1222 COVID-19 vaccine. Sequenced by immunoSEQ multiplex PCR; TCRdb stores in-frame clones only, minus some. Among 60,000 to 100,000 clones, 90% to 95% were seen once, and the ten largest hold approximately 7%. The sequencing used peripheral blood, collected on day 0 of MenACWY control vaccination. The receptors come from an adult in good health. CDR3s include the opening cysteine and the closing phenylalanine or tryptophan.

v_call	j_call	cdr3_aa
TRBV6-2/TRBV6-3	TRBJ1-2	CASSYGTAHNYGYTF
TRBV2	TRBJ1-1	CASSESGNTEAFF
TRBV15	TRBJ1-2	CATSREGWGYGYTF
TRBV2	TRBJ1-1	CASSEAMKLTNTEAFF
TRBV5-1	TRBJ2-5	CASSLVGNQETQYF
TRBV11-2	TRBJ2-7	CASSLGIGQAYEQYF
TRBV19	TRBJ2-3	CASSIGTAAPSTDTQYF
TRBV6-5	TRBJ1-4	CATRGENEKLFF
TRBV11-2	TRBJ1-2	CASSLDAGLNYGYTF
TRBV7-8	TRBJ1-1	CASSSQTAGAGTEAFF
TRBV5-6	TRBJ2-7	CASSSPRDRGWYEQYF
TRBV21-1	TRBJ1-6	CASSTPSGGLKGSPLHF